Each of the 27 T cell receptor beta chains below was sequenced from the same sample in a study of shared clonotypes between healthy human individuals. Produced via immunoSEQ multiplex PCR; TCRdb's table is partial and in-frame only. Of approximately 2.5 million clones in the sample, under 95% were seen once. Sequencing was carried out using naive CD4+ T cells from PBMCs. Subset specified: CD45RA+ positively selected. These receptors originate from a man aged 18 to 35 in good health. Some clones in this sample may be carry-over from other donors' samples.

This chain joins TRBV5-1 and TRBJ2-1; tentatively, D is TRBD1 or TRBD2 (5 bases each). The CDR3 spans 16 residues. V was clipped by 4 bases and J by 0 bases, with 14 bases between them. Germline V lookup: CDR1 SGHRS, CDR2 YFSETQ. CDR3 coding DNA: TGCGCCAGCAGCCCGGGGACGGCCAGCTCCTACAATGAGCAGTTCTTC. Protein sequence: CASSPGTASSYNEQFF.

Only one count was recorded for this clone. V and J are TRBV7-2 and TRBJ2-3; D remains ambiguous. The length of the CDR3 is 15 residues. Per the germline V gene, CDR1 is SGHTA and CDR2 is FQGNSA. Trimming cost V 0 bases and J 4 bases, with 11 bases left between them. The CDR3 region is CASSLAMVLSDTQYF. CDR3 coding DNA: TGTGCCAGCAGCTTAGCGATGGTACTCTCAGATACGCAGTATTTT.

V and J are TRBV28 and TRBJ2-7; TRBD1 agrees at 7 bases. Germline assignment: CDR1 MDHEN and CDR2 SYDVKM. The V and J ends lost 4 bases and 0 bases, in that order; junction bases with no gene match: 9. CDR3 length: 16 residues. The CDR3 coding sequence is TGTGCCAGCAGTTCCCTTAGCAGGGGGAGCTCCTACGAGCAGTACTTC. This codes for CASSSLSRGSSYEQYF.

The chain employs TRBV5-1 and TRBJ2-2; 8 nucleotides align to TRBD1. Unmatched junction bases numbered 7, after V lost 4 bases and J lost 2 bases. The CDR3 has 16 amino acids. Germline loops: CDR1 SGHRS, CDR2 YFSETQ. CDR3 amino acids: CASSGHDRGNTGELFF. The CDR3, as DNA: TGCGCCAGCAGCGGACACGACAGGGGTAACACCGGGGAGCTGTTTTTT.

The CDR3 loop reads CASSPGTGGYTDTQYF. CDR3 DNA sequence: TGTGCCAGCAGCCCCGGGACAGGGGGATACACAGATACGCAGTATTTT. V and J are TRBV5-4 and TRBJ2-3; 11 bases are shared with TRBD1. The CDR3 spans 16 residues. The V gene end was trimmed by 4 bases and the J gene end by 2 bases; junction bases not matched to a gene: 6. Germline V lookup: CDR1 SGHNT, CDR2 YYREEE (reference sequence).

V gene TRBV19 combines with J gene TRBJ2-1; 10 bases fit TRBD2. This CDR3 comprises 15 residues. The ends lost 5 bases at V and 8 bases at J; junction bases unmatched: 9. Looked up from germline, CDR1 is LNHDA and CDR2 is SQIVND (reference sequence). Here the CDR3 DNA reads TGTGCCAGTAGTCATAAGCGGGAGGGTCGGGATGAGCAGTTCTTC. It codes for CASSHKREGRDEQFF.

The chain has TRBV5-5 and TRBJ1-4; D gene unclear. The CDR3 sequence is 13 residues long. The ends were cut back, 0 bases at V and 7 bases at J, with 7 bases in the middle. The germline V gene has CDR1 SGHKS and CDR2 YYEKEE (reference sequence). The CDR3 spells CASSLVAGEKLFF. CDR3 nucleotides: TGTGCCAGCAGCTTGGTAGCAGGTGAAAAACTGTTTTTT.

This rearrangement joins TRBV5-1 to TRBJ2-5; D is unresolved. V was shortened by 0 bases and J by 5 bases, with 17 bases between the two germline ends. The germline gives CDR1 SGHRS, CDR2 YFSETQ. This CDR3 comprises 16 residues. CDR3: CASSLAPAGRRETQYF. The CDR3 region has the DNA TGCGCCAGCAGCTTGGCGCCAGCTGGAAGACGCGAGACCCAGTACTTC.

As to this clone: The sample has other DNA sequences that encode this CDR3 too. The chain is built from TRBV2 and TRBJ2-5, with no clear D. Germline CDR1 is SNHLY and CDR2 is FYNNEI. V was clipped by 5 bases and J by 2 bases, with 9 bases between them. The CDR3 runs to 13 residues. The CDR3 DNA reads as TGTGCCAGCAGTTACAGACTTCAAGAGACCCAGTACTTC. This translates into CASSYRLQETQYF.

On this clone: Other nucleotide sequences from this sample produce the same CDR3. The chain joins TRBV28 to TRBJ1-2; D possibly corresponds to TRBD1 (6 bases). Germline V gene lookup returns CDR1 MDHEN and CDR2 SYDVKM. The CDR3 contains 12 residues. The ends were cut back, 6 bases at V and 8 bases at J, with 13 bases in the middle. CDR3 nucleotide sequence: TGTGCCAGCAGGAGGGGGGCCAGGGGCTACACCTTC. This translates into CASRRGARGYTF.

The V call is TRBV5-5, the J call TRBJ1-1, with a tentative D call TRBD1 (6 bases). Trimming took 0 bases from V and 4 from J, leaving 13 bases between them. Looked up from germline, CDR1 is SGHKS and CDR2 is YYEKEE (reference sequence). The CDR3 sequence is 15 residues long. As DNA, the CDR3 is TGTGCCAGCAGCTTGGAGCCCTTACAGGGCACTGAAGCTTTCTTT. Protein product: CASSLEPLQGTEAFF.

This clone turned up a few times. This chain joins TRBV10-3 and TRBJ1-1, with unresolved D. Per germline, CDR1 ENHRY and CDR2 SYGVKD. The germline V and J ends were trimmed by 3 bases and 11 bases, with 19 bases remaining between them. This CDR3 comprises 14 residues. CDR3 amino acids: CAISEWANGMVAFF. Written as DNA, the CDR3 is TGTGCCATCAGTGAATGGGCCAACGGGATGGTCGCTTTCTTT.

CDR3 protein: CASSLEAGIAGELFF. CDR3 DNA sequence: TGTGCCAGCAGCTTAGAAGCGGGAATCGCCGGGGAGCTGTTTTTT. The rearrangement uses TRBV7-2 and TRBJ2-2, with 7 bases identical to TRBD2. The germline V gene encodes CDR1 SGHTA and CDR2 FQGNSA. CDR3 length: 15 residues. After removal of 1 base from V and 6 bases from J, the junction contained 5 bases not matched to a gene.

The V call is TRBV18, the J call TRBJ2-7; TRBD2 might be the D (6 bases). Trimming left V 0 bases short and J 9 bases short, with 15 bases between. CDR3 length: 14 residues. Per germline, CDR1 KGHSH and CDR2 LQKENI. The CDR3 here is CASSPPGRNGGQYF. DNA for the CDR3: TGTGCCAGCTCACCACCGGGGCGGAACGGGGGGCAGTACTTC.

The CDR3 DNA sequence: TGCGCCAGCAGCTTGGTATGGCGGTCGGGGTATGACACTGAAGCTTTCTTT. As protein: CASSLVWRSGYDTEAFF. This chain joins TRBV5-1 and TRBJ1-1, with D hard to call. In germline, CDR1 is SGHRS, CDR2 YFSETQ. Between the trimmed V and J ends, which lost 0 bases and 3 bases, there was a span of 18 bases. The CDR3 contains 17 residues.

The chain links TRBV5-4 to TRBJ1-2; D remains ambiguous. The CDR3 consists of 13 residues. Trimming took 2 bases from V and 8 from J, leaving 13 bases between them. The germline V gene encodes CDR1 SGHNT and CDR2 YYREEE (reference sequence). The CDR3 sequence is CASSFFEFRGYTF. The CDR3 DNA follows: TGTGCCAGCAGCTTCTTTGAGTTTAGGGGCTACACCTTC.

This sequence joins TRBV6-5 and TRBJ2-5; the D gene could be TRBD1 or TRBD2 (5 bases each). This CDR3 is built from 13 residues. Trimming shortened V by 6 bases and J by 2 bases, and 10 bases separated the two germline ends. Germline V lookup: CDR1 MNHEY, CDR2 SVGAGI. DNA of the CDR3: TGTGCCAGCAGCCTATGGGGGCAAGAGACCCAGTACTTC. Amino acids: CASSLWGQETQYF.

This rearrangement joins TRBV11-2 to TRBJ2-1, with D uncertain. Germline loops: CDR1 SGHAT, CDR2 FQNNGV. Trimming stripped 6 bases from V and 10 bases from J, with 13 bases between. There are 12 residues in the CDR3. CDR3 protein: CASRTTALEQFF. Written as DNA, the CDR3 is TGTGCCAGCAGAACGACTGCTCTAGAGCAGTTCTTC.

The V gene is TRBV28, the J gene TRBJ2-7, with 8 positions matching TRBD1. The CDR3 has 15 residues. Germline assignment: CDR1 MDHEN and CDR2 SYDVKM. V lost 3 bases to trimming and J lost 2 bases; unmatched junction nucleotides: 6. The CDR3, as DNA: TGTGCCAGCAGTTTCCGACAGGGGTCCCCCTACGAGCAGTACTTC. It codes for CASSFRQGSPYEQYF.

The chain carries TRBV5-6 and TRBJ2-7; TRBD1 might be the D (6 bases). V was cut by 1 base and J by 2 bases, with 10 bases left in between. CDR3 length: 14 amino acids. Germline CDR1 and CDR2: SGHDT and YYEEEE. CDR3 sequence reads: CASSLIRGTYEQYF. In DNA, the CDR3 is TGTGCCAGCAGCTTGATTAGGGGGACCTACGAGCAGTACTTC.

This chain links TRBV5-8 with TRBJ1-3; possible D gene TRBD1, 5 bases. Trimming removed 4 bases from V and 0 bases from J, with 11 bases in between. This CDR3 region has 15 residues. CDR1 and CDR2 (germline): SGHTS, YDEGEE. For the CDR3, the DNA is TGTGCCAGCAGCCAGGGACGGGTCTCTGGAAACACCATATATTTT. Encoded protein: CASSQGRVSGNTIYF.

The chain joins TRBV27 to TRBJ2-3; D unresolved. The CDR3 runs 12 residues. V was cut by 0 bases and J by 10 bases, with 8 bases left in between. Germline V gene lookup returns CDR1 MNHEY and CDR2 SMNVEV (reference sequence). The CDR3 DNA reads TGTGCCAGCAGTTTATCGGGGTCCCCGCAGTATTTT. Protein: CASSLSGSPQYF.

The chain recombines TRBV28 with TRBJ2-7; 7 bases map to TRBD1. CDR3 length equals 14 residues. J lost 2 bases, V lost 6 bases, and 7 bases had no gene match. Germline CDR1 is MDHEN and CDR2 is SYDVKM. As DNA, the CDR3 is TGTGCCAGCAGCAGAGGACAGGAACCCTACGAGCAGTACTTC. Translated, it gives CASSRGQEPYEQYF.

This clone was found once. V and J are TRBV10-3 and TRBJ2-3; D call uncertain. This CDR3 has 14 residues. The V gene's germline CDR1 is ENHRY and CDR2 SYGVKD. The ends were cut back, 6 bases at V and 0 bases at J, with 10 bases in the middle. CDR3 sequence reads: CAISPGGSTDTQYF. DNA of the CDR3: TGTGCCATCAGCCCCGGTGGTAGCACAGATACGCAGTATTTT.

The V call is TRBV19, the J call TRBJ2-1, with 11 bases fitting TRBD2. Trimming took 1 base from V and 6 from J; bases not matched to a gene: 5. The CDR3 spans 16 residues. Looked up from germline, CDR1 is LNHDA and CDR2 is SQIVND (reference sequence). This CDR3 is CASSIAWGLAANEQFF. The CDR3 region has the DNA TGTGCCAGTAGTATAGCCTGGGGACTAGCGGCCAATGAGCAGTTCTTC.

This clone has just one count. The chain recombines TRBV4-1 with TRBJ1-2, with 8 bases identical to TRBD1. Germline V gene data show CDR1 as MGHRA and CDR2 as YSYEKL. V lost 7 bases to trimming and J lost 1 base; unmatched junction nucleotides: 14. This CDR3 region has 17 residues. Written as DNA, the CDR3 is TGCGCCAGCAAGGCAGGGGGCGACCCGACTCTTAACTATGGCTACACCTTC. As protein: CASKAGGDPTLNYGYTF.

The genes are TRBV6-1 and TRBJ2-2; 7 bases are a match to TRBD1. CDR1 MNHNS and CDR2 SASEGT come from the germline V gene. The length of the CDR3 is 14 residues. The trim removed 4 bases at V and 6 bases at J, leaving 5 bases unmatched. The CDR3 nucleotides read TGTGCCAGCAGTGCGGGACAGTACCCCGGGGAGCTGTTTTTT. Amino acids: CASSAGQYPGELFF.